The present entry profiles one TCR beta chain with its context. The data were obtained in a study of Ad26.COV2.S vaccination and SARS-CoV-2 variants. Sequenced by immunoSEQ multiplex PCR; TCRdb stores in-frame clones only, minus some. The sample has hundreds of thousands of clones, about 87% seen once. This CDR3 spans 16 amino acids. Trimming left V 0 bases short and J 3 bases short, with 14 bases between. CDR1 is LGHDT, CDR2 YNNKEL, per germline (reference sequence). Treatment noted: around 19 received Ad26.COV2.S at low or high dose, single or two shots; a few received placebo; per-sample allocation not given. Sampling took place 63 days after the first vaccine or placebo injection.

The sequenced sample was peripheral blood, obtained in a trial of Ad26.COV2.S vaccine versus placebo. The source is a person between 18 and 65 years old who received the Ad26.COV2.S COVID-19 vaccine or a placebo. The V gene is TRBV3-1 (or the pseudogene TRBV3-2), the J gene TRBJ1-2; D is ambiguous. As DNA, the CDR3 is TGTGCCAGCAGCCAAGAACGCCCCAAACCTTACTATGGCTACACCTTC. Protein sequence: CASSQERPKPYYGYTF.